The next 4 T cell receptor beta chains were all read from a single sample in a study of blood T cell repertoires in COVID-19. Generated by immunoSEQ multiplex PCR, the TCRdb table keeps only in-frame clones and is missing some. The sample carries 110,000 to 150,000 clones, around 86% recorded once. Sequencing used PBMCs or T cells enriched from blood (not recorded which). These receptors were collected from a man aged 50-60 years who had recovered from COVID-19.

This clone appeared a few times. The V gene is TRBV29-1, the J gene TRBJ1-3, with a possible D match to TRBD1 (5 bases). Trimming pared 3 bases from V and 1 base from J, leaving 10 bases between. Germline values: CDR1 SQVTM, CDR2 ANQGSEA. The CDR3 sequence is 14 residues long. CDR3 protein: CSVDIGVSGNTIYF. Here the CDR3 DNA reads TGCAGCGTTGATATAGGGGTATCTGGAAACACCATATATTTT.

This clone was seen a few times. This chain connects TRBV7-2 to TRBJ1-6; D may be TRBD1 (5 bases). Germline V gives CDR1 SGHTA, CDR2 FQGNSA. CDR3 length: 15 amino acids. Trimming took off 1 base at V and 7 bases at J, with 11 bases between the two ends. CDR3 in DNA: TGTGCCAGCAGCTTAGTTCAGGGTGTCAATTCACCCCTCCACTTT. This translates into CASSLVQGVNSPLHF.

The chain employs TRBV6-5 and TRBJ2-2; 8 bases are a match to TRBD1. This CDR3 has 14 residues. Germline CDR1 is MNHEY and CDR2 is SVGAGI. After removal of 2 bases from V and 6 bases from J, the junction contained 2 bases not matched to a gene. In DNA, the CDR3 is TGTGCCAGCAGTTACCAACAGGGGGCCGGGGAGCTGTTTTTT. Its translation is CASSYQQGAGELFF.

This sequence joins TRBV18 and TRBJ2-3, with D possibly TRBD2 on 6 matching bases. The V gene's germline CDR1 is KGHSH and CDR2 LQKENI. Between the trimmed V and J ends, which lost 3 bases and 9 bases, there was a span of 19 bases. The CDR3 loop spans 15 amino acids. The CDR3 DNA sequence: TGTGCCAGCTCACCGGGACTCCCCCAAGAAGGGACGCAGTATTTT. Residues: CASSPGLPQEGTQYF.